This T cell receptor beta chain emerged from a study of neoadjuvant anti-PD-1 for oral cavity cancer. In the study overall: Non-progressing patients received a fourth nivolumab dose near day 43, then surgery on days 50-56. Study-wide findings and caveats: Post-nivolumab, blood T cell clonality was significantly elevated in non-responders. Treg/Th17 ratio rose with pretreatment blood and fell with post-treatment tumor TCRbeta clonality.

Of note for this clone: No antigen is known for it.

Some clones are missing from TCRdb's copy, which holds only in-frame ones; the method was immunoSEQ multiplex PCR. The sample lists tens of thousands of clones, about 86% occurring once. These oral cavity squamous cell carcinomas were HPV-negative and locally advanced. The TCR sequence derives from a person aged 35-79 years with oral cavity squamous cell carcinoma. The sample was PBMCs, taken before nivolumab (anti-PD-1) treatment.

The CDR3 region is CASSSDYRDNNNEQFF. In DNA form, the CDR3 reads TGTGCCAGCAGTTCCGACTACCGGGACAACAACAATGAGCAGTTCTTC. The rearrangement uses TRBV28 and TRBJ2-1; tentative D call: TRBD1 (6 bases). Deletions cut 4 bases from V and 5 bases from J, with 18 bases between. The CDR3 is 16 amino acids. Per the germline V gene, CDR1 is MDHEN and CDR2 is SYDVKM.